The sequence of this T cell receptor beta chain was determined in a study of CXCR3-negative and CXCR3-positive naive CD8 T cells (dated by TCRdb to between 2018 and 2021). Concerning the study at large: In total, 110 million to 150 million TRB reads were obtained, corresponding to roughly 1.5 +/- 0.3 million reads per library. TRBV-TRBJ cluster analysis included naive subsets from five or six donors and memory cells from 3 donors. Data from 11 donors, pooled across two independent experiments, went into the diversity and physicochemical repertoire analyses. Overall study outcomes, separate from this receptor: CXCR3 expression partially decreased after cryopreservation, so most assays used freshly isolated PBMCs. Because surface CD5, which has been linked to self-reactivity in mice, was comparable between naive subsets, TCR interaction strength was also inferred from TRB CDR3 physicochemical properties. Within the same donor, TRBV-TRBJ usage looked similar between naive CXCR3-negative and CXCR3-positive cells, but memory cells had distinct patterns. Comparably high repertoire diversity was found in both naive subsets, whereas much lower repertoire diversity was found in memory CD8+ T cells.

For sequencing, a NextSeq 550 was employed. The Human TCR Profiling Kit (MiLaboratory) was used to prepare UMI-labeled 5' RACE TRB cDNA libraries. The full amount of extracted RNA was used for cDNA synthesis, and the full amount of resulting cDNA was used for PCR amplification. The libraries were made side by side, with each library going through the same number of PCR cycles. In the authors' own workflow: MIGEC and MiXCR extracted about 53,000 +/- 10,000 unique UMI-labeled TRB cDNA molecules per library, requiring at least two reads per UMI. An average of roughly 40,000 +/- 10,000 functional in-frame TRB CDR3 nucleotide clonotypes without stop codons was found per library. After downsampling to 5000 UMI-labeled TRB molecules per sample, diversity metrics, including normalized Shannon-Wiener and Chao1, were computed in VDJtools. VDJtools was used to calculate clonotype-size-weighted physicochemical properties of the central five CDR3 residues, namely interaction energy, strength, volume and Kidera factor 4. Following reprocessing of the reads by TCRdb, the data hold one row per CDR3 protein sequence and no DNA is available. TCRdb, rather than the study authors, made the V and J calls. This specimen's table enumerates approximately 60,000 distinct CDR3 sequences. Clones ranked in the top ten supply less than 25% of the sample.

For each CD8+ T cell subset, flow sorting was done in triplicate, and 300,000 to 350,000 cells per subset went directly into RLT lysis buffer. Using standard density gradient centrifugation, peripheral blood mononuclear cells were isolated from buffy coats. Total RNA was extracted from sorted cells using an RNeasy Mini Kit. Concerning this clonotype itself: Its antigen remains unidentified.

CDR1 and CDR2, looked up from the germline V gene, are SGHAT and FQNNGV. Taken from cysteine to phenylalanine, the CDR3 has 11 residues. The DNA sequence is not available. Material: memory CD8+ T cells from blood. This sample's cell subset or site label indicates: conventional CD8+ memory T cells (TMEM), sorted as controls. The source is a human donor in good health. Some clones in this sample may be carry-over from other donors' samples. Recombination connected TRBV11-2 to TRBJ2-2. The CDR3 region has the sequence CASSLQIELFF.